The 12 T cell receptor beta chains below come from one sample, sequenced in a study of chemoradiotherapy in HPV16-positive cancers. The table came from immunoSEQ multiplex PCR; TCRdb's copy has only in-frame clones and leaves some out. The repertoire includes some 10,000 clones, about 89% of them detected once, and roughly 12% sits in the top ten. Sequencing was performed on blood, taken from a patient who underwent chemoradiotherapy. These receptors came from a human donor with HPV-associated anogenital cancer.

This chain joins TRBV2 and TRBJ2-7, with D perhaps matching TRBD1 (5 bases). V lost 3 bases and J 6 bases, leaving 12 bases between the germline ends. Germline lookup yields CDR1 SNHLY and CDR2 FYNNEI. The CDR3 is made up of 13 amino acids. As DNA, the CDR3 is TGTGCCAGCAGTGAGGGCAGGGCCCTCGAGCAGTACGTC. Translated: CASSEGRALEQYV.

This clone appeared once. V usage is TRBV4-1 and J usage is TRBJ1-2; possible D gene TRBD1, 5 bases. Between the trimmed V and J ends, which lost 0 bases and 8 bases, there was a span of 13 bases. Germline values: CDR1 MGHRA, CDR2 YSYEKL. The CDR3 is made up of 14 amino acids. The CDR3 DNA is TGCGCCAGCAGCCAAGATCTAGGGGAGAACGGCTACACCTTC. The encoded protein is CASSQDLGENGYTF.

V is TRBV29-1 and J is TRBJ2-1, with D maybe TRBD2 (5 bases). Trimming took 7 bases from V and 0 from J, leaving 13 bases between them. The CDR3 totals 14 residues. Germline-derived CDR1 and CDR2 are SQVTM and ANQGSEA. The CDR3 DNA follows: TGCAGCGCCCTAGCTACGAGCTCCTACAATGAGCAGTTCTTC. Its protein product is CSALATSSYNEQFF.

CDR3 DNA: TGTGCCAGCAGCAAGACGACAGCGGACACTGAAGCTTTCTTT. Amino acid sequence: CASSKTTADTEAFF. The J gene is TRBJ1-1, the V gene TRBV5-4, with TRBD1 as a possible D gene (5 bases). The V and J ends lost 4 bases and 3 bases respectively, with 13 bases between them. This CDR3 is 14 amino acids long. Germline CDR1 and CDR2: SGHNT and YYREEE (reference sequence).

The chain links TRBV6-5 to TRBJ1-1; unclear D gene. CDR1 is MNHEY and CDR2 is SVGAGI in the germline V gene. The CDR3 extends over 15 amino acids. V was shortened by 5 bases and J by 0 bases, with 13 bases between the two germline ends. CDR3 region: CASSVTATVNTEAFF. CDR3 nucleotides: TGTGCCAGCAGTGTAACGGCAACAGTGAACACTGAAGCTTTCTTT.

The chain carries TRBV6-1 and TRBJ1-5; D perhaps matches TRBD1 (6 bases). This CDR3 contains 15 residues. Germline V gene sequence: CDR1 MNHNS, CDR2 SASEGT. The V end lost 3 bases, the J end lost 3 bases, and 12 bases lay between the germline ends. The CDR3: CASSERTANNQPQHF. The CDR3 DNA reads TGTGCCAGCAGTGAGCGGACAGCGAACAATCAGCCCCAGCATTTT.

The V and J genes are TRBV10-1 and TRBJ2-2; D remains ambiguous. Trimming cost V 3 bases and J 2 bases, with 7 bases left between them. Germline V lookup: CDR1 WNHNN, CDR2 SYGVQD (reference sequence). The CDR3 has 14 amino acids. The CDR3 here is CASSESFNTGELFF. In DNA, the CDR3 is TGCGCCAGCAGTGAAAGCTTTAACACCGGGGAGCTGTTTTTT.

This CDR3 is CASSSIETVSYGYTF. For the CDR3, the DNA is TGTGCCAGCAGTTCCATCGAGACGGTTTCCTATGGCTACACCTTC. The chain joins TRBV27 to TRBJ1-2; no firm D call. The CDR3 has 15 residues. V lost 4 bases and J 4 bases, leaving 16 bases between the germline ends. Germline V gene sequence: CDR1 MNHEY, CDR2 SMNVEV (reference sequence).

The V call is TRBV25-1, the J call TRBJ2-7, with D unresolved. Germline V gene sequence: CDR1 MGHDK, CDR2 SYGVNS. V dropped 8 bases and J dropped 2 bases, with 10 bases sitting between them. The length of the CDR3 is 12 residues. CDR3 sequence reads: CASPDAAYEQYV. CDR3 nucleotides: TGTGCCAGCCCCGACGCCGCCTACGAGCAGTACGTC.

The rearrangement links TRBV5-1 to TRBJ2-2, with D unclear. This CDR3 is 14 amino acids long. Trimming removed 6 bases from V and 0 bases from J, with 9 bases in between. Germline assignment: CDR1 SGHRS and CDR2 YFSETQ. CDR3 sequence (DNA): TGCGCCAGCACCCCGATGACGAACACCGGGGAGCTGTTTTTT. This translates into CASTPMTNTGELFF.

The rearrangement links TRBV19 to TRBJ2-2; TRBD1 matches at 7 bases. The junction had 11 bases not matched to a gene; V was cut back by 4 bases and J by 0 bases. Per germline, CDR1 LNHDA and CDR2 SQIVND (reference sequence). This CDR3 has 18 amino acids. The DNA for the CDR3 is TGTGCCAGTAGTAAGTTCGGCAGGGGGTCGCCGAACACCGGGGAGCTGTTTTTT. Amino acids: CASSKFGRGSPNTGELFF.

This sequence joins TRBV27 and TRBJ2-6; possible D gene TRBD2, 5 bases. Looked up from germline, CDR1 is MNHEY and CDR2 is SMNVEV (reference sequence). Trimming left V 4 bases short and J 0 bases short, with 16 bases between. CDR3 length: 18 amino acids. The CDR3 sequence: CASSSILDWVSGANVLTF. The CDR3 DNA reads TGTGCCAGCAGTTCTATACTAGATTGGGTCTCTGGGGCCAACGTCCTGACTTTC.